This TCR beta chain stems from a study of T cells in Graves' hyperthyroidism and ophthalmopathy. The study's findings and limits: Blood shared most expanded thyroid clonotypes above 0.001.

RNA transcripts provided the source from which TCR beta CDR3 regions were amplified. The TCR CDR3 was amplified in a first-round RT-PCR using the HTBI primer set. TCRdb re-called the multiplex PCR reads with MiXCR, one entry per CDR3 protein. The sample includes some 360,000 distinct CDR3 sequences, 15% to 20% of them seen just once. This clonotype was seen at least ten times. Its cognate antigen is unknown. This CDR3 region has 14 residues. Germline CDR1 is SNHLY and CDR2 is FYNNEI. V was cut by 0 bases and J by 13 bases, with 18 bases left in between. The chain has TRBV2 and TRBJ1-1; no definite D call. The receptor was derived from a middle-aged woman with Graves' ophthalmopathy. The sequenced sample consisted of blood. The CDR3 nucleotides are TGTGCCAGCAGTGAAGCCCGGAGAGAGATTTGGGGTTTCTTT. This encodes CASSEARREIWGFF. The full variable domain, completed using reference TRBV2 and TRBJ1-1, is EPEVTQTPSHQVTQMGQEVILRCVPISNHLYFYWYRQILGQKVEFLVSFYNNEISEKSEIFDDQFSVERPDGSNFTLKIRSTKLEDSAMYFCASSEARREIWGFFGQGTRLTVV.